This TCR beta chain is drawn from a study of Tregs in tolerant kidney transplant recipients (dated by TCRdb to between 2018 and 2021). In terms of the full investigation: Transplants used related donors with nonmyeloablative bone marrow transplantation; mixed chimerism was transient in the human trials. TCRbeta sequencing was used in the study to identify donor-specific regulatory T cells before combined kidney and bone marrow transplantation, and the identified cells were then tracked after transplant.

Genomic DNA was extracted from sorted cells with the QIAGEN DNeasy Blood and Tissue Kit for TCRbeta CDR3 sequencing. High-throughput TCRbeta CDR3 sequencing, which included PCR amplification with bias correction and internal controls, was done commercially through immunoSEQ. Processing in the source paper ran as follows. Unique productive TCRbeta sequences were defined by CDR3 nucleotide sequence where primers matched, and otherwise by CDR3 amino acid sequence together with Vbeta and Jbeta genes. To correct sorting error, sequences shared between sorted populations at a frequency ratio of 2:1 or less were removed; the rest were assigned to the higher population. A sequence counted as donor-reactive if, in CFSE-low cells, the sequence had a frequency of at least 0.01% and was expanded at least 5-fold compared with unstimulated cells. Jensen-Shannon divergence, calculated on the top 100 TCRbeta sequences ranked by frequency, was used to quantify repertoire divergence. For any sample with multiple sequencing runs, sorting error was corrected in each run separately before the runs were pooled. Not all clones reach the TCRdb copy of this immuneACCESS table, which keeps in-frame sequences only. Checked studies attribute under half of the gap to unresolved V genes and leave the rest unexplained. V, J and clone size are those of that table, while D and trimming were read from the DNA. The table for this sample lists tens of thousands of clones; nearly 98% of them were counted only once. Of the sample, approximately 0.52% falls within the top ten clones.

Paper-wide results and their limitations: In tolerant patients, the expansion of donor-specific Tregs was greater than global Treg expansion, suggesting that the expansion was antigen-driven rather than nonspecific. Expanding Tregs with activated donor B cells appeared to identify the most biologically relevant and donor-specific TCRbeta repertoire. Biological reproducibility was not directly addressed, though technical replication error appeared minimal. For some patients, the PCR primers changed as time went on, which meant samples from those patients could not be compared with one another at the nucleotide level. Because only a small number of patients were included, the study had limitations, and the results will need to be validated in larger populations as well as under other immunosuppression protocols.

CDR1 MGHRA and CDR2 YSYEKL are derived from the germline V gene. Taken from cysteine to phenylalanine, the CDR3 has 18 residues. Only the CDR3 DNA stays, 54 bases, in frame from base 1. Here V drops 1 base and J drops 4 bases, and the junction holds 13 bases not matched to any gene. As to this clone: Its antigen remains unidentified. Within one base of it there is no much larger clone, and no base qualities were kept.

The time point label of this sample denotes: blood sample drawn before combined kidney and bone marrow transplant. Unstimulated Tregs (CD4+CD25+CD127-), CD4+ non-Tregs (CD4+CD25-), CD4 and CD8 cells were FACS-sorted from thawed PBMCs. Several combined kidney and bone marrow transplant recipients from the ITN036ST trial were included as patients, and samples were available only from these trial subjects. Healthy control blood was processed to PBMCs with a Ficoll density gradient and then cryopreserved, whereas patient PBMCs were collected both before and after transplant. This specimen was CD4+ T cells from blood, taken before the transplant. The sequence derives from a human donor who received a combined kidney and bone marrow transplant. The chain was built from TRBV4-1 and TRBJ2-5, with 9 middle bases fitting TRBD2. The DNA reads TGCGCCAGCAGCCAAGTTGAGAGGTCGGCGGGAGGGCTAGAGACCCAGTACTTC. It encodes CASSQVERSAGGLETQYF.